Detailed here is one TCR beta chain. Authors' methods: Amplification of reference gene primers provided the estimated nucleated cell counts. The assay was immunoSEQ multiplex PCR, and TCRdb's table has in-frame clones only and misses some. That table supplies the V and J calls and clone size; D and trimming were determined from the DNA. This sample yields approximately 470,000 clones, of which about nine tenths are seen a single time; 0.7% belongs to the top ten. This sample is part of a study of blood T cell repertoires in COVID-19. Clinical history as reported by participants underpinned cohort assignment. Donors in Cohort 3 who had recovered were those with two negative PCRs, healthcare professional clearance, or resolution of their symptoms. The TCR originated in a woman in her late teens or twenties who had recovered from COVID-19. Sequencing was carried out using PBMCs or T cells enriched from blood (not recorded which).

The CDR3 sequence: CASSSTSGFTDTQYF. CDR3 DNA: TGTGCCAGCAGCTCTACTAGCGGCTTCACAGATACGCAGTATTTT. V usage is TRBV3-1 (or the pseudogene TRBV3-2) and J usage is TRBJ2-3; TRBD2 agrees at 8 bases. The CDR3 length is 15 residues. CDR1 and CDR2 from the germline V gene are LGHDT and YNNKEL (reference sequence). Trimming removed 5 bases from V and 2 bases from J; junction bases left unmatched: 6.